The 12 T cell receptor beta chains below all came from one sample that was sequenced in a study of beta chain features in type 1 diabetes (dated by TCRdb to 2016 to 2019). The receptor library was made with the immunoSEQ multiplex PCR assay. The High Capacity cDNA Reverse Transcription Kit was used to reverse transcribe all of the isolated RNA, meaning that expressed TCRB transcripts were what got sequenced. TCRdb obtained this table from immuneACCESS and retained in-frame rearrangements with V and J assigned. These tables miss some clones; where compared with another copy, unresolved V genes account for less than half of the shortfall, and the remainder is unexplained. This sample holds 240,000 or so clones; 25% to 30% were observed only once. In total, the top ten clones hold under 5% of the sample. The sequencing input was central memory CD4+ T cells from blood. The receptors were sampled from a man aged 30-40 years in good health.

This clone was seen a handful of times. The CDR3 reads CASRGTGAGEQFF. CDR3 DNA sequence: TGTGCCAGCAGGGGCACAGGGGCGGGTGAGCAGTTCTTC. This chain uses TRBV2 with TRBJ2-1, with 7 bases that match TRBD1. The CDR3 contains 13 residues. V trimming: 6 bases; J trimming: 9 bases; junction bases outside the gene matches: 8. Germline V gives CDR1 SNHLY, CDR2 FYNNEI.

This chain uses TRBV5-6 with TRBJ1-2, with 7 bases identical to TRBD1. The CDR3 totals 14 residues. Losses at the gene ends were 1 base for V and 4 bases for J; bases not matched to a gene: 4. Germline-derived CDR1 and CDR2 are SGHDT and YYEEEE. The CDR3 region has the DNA TGTGCCAGCAGCTTGAGGGGGCCTGGCTATGGCTACACCTTC. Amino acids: CASSLRGPGYGYTF.

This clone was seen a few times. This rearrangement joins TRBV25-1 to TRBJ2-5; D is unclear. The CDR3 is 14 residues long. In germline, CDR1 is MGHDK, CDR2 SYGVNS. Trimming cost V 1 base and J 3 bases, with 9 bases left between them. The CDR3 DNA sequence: TGTGCCAGCAGTGAATTGGTAAAGGAAGAGACCCAGTACTTC. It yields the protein CASSELVKEETQYF. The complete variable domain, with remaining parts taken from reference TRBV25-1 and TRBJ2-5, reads EADIYQTPRYLVIGTGKKITLECSQTMGHDKMYWYQQDPGMELHLIHYSYGVNSTEKGDLSSESTVSRIRTEHFPLTLESARPSHTSQYLCASSELVKEETQYFGPGTRLLVL.

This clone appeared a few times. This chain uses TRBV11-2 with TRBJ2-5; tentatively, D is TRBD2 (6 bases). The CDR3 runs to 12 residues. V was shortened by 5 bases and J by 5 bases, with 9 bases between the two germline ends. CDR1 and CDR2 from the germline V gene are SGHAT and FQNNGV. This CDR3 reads CASSPRGETQYF. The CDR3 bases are TGTGCCAGCAGCCCTCGGGGGGAGACCCAGTACTTC.

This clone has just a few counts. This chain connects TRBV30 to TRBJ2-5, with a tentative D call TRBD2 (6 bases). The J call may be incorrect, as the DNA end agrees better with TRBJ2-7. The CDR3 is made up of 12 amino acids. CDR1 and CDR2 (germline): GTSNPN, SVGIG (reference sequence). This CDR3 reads CAWGGLSYEQYF. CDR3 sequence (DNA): TGTGCCTGGGGAGGGCTATCTTACGAGCAGTACTTC.

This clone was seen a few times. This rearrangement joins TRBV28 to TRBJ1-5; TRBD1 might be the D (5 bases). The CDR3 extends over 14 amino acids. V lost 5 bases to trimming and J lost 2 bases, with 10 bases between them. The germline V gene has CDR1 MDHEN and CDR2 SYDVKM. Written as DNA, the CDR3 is TGTGCCAGCAGTCCAATGGGGGGCAATCAGCCCCAGCATTTT. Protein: CASSPMGGNQPQHF.

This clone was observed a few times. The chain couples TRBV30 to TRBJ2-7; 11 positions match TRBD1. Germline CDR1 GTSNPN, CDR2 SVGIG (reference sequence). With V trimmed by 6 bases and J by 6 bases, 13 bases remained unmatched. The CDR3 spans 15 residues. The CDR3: CACNRIAGQGGEQYF. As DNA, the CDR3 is TGTGCCTGTAATAGAATAGCGGGACAGGGGGGCGAGCAGTACTTC.

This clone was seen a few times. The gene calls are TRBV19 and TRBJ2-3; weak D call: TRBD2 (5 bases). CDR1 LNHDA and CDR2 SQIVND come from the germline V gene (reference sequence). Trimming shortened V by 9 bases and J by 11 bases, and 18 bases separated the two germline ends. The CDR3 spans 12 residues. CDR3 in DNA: TGTGCCAGCAACCGTCTGGGCGAGGGGCAGTATTTT. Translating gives CASNRLGEGQYF.

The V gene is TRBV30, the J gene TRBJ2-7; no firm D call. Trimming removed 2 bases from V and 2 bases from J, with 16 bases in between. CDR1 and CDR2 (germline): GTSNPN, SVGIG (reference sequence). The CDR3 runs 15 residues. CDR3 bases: TGTGCCTGGAGTTCTTGGGGAAATACAACCTACGAGCAGTACTTC. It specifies CAWSSWGNTTYEQYF.

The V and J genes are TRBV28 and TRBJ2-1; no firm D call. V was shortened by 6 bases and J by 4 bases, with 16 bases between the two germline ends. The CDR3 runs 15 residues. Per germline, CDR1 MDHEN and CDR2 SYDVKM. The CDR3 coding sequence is TGTGCCAGCAGCCTAAGGCTCCAGGCATACAATGAGCAGTTCTTC. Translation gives CASSLRLQAYNEQFF.

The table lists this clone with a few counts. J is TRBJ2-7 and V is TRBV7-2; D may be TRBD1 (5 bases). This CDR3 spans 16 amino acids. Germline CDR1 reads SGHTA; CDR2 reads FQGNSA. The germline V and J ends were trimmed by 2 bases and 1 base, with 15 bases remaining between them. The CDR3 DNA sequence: TGTGCCAGCAGCTTAAGGGGTCAGACTGCTTCCTACGAGCAGTACTTC. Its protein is CASSLRGQTASYEQYF.

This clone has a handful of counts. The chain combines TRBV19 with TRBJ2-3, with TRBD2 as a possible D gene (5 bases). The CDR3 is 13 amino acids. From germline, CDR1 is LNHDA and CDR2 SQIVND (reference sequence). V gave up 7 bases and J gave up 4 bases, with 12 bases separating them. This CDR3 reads CASMIRGADTQYF. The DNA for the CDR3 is TGTGCCAGTATGATCCGGGGAGCAGATACGCAGTATTTT.